A selection of T cell receptor beta chains follows, all from one sample in a study of Tregs in tolerant kidney transplant recipients. The method was immunoSEQ multiplex PCR; TCRdb's version includes in-frame clones alone and lacks a portion of them. The table records tens of thousands of clones, 82% of them present only once. Their antigens remain unidentified. Sequencing used Tregs from blood cultured with allogeneic cells. These receptors were taken from a human donor in good health. Each CDR3 is given with its conserved first and last residue. D genes are given only for firm matches. The listing skips clone size in some rows; elsewhere it reads once, few, many or a size class.

TRBV7-3	.	.	TRBJ2-2	CASSLKGREGGGELFF	TGTGCCAGCAGCTTAAAGGGCCGGGAAGGGGGCGGGGAGCTGTTTTTT
TRBV5-1	.	.	TRBJ2-6	CASSPGLGANVLTF	TGCGCCAGCAGCCCAGGGCTTGGGGCCAACGTCCTGACTTTC
TRBV15	.	.	TRBJ2-1	CATSTWGGEQFF	TGTGCCACCAGCACCTGGGGTGGTGAGCAGTTCTTC
TRBV7-9	.	.	TRBJ1-4	CASSLYGSMREKLFF	TGTGCCAGCAGCTTATACGGATCAATGAGGGAAAAACTGTTTTTT
TRBV6-5	.	.	TRBJ1-1	CASSVNHPVGEAFF	TGTGCCAGCAGTGTGAACCACCCCGTAGGTGAAGCTTTCTTT
TRBV10-3	few	.	TRBJ1-1	CAISESRVRNTEAFF	TGTGCCATCAGTGAGTCGAGGGTCAGGAACACTGAAGCTTTCTTT
TRBV5-8	.	.	TRBJ2-7	CASSRAYEQYF	TGTGCCAGCAGCAGAGCCTACGAGCAGTACTTC
TRBV14	.	.	TRBJ1-2	CASSSRQLHNYGYTF	TGTGCCAGCAGTTCCCGCCAGCTCCATAACTATGGCTACACCTTC
TRBV7-9	.	.	TRBJ1-5	CASSFGKDQPQHF	TGTGCCAGCAGCTTCGGGAAAGATCAGCCCCAGCATTTT
TRBV11-2	.	.	TRBJ2-1	CASSLVRGNEQFF	TGTGCCAGCAGCTTAGTGAGGGGAAATGAGCAGTTCTTC
TRBV6-6	.	.	TRBJ2-7	CASAAALYEQYF	TGTGCCAGCGCGGCAGCACTCTACGAGCAGTACTTC
TRBV16	.	.	TRBJ1-4	CASSRASNEKLFF	TGTGCCAGCAGCCGGGCGTCTAATGAAAAACTGTTTTTT
TRBV5-4	.	.	TRBJ1-1	CASSFDLRGNTEAFF	TGTGCCAGCAGCTTCGATTTAAGGGGTAACACTGAAGCTTTCTTT
TRBV5-1	once	.	TRBJ1-5	CASSSVPNQPQHF	TGCGCCAGCAGCTCCGTACCCAATCAGCCCCAGCATTTT
TRBV4-2	.	.	TRBJ2-3	CASSSRADTQYF	TGTGCCAGCAGCTCACGGGCAGATACGCAGTATTTT
TRBV11-1	.	.	TRBJ2-3	CATGSGFGNTQYF	TGTGCCACCGGTTCGGGTTTTGGGAATACGCAGTATTTT
TRBV11-2	.	.	TRBJ2-5	CASSPSLVDIETQYF	TGTGCCAGCAGCCCGTCCCTTGTGGATATAGAGACCCAGTACTTC
TRBV7-2	.	.	TRBJ1-1	CASSSQPGSRTEAFF	TGTGCCAGCAGCTCACAGCCGGGGAGTAGGACTGAAGCTTTCTTT
TRBV11-1	few	TRBD2	TRBJ2-3	CASSQPGLALDTQYF	TGTGCCAGCAGCCAACCGGGACTAGCGTTGGATACGCAGTATTTT
TRBV18	.	.	TRBJ1-6	CASSPGGSPLHF	TGTGCCAGCTCACCAGGGGGGTCACCCCTCCACTTT
TRBV15	.	TRBD2	TRBJ2-7	CATSPGGAAYEQYF	TGTGCCACCAGCCCCGGGGGGGCCGCCTACGAGCAGTACTTC